This entry concerns a single T cell receptor (beta chain). The antigen is unknown. The data were taken from a study of CXCR3-negative and CXCR3-positive naive CD8 T cells. Study observations and caveats: Naive subsets did not differ in surface CD5, and the authors estimated TCR strength using properties of the TRB CDR3. Similar TRBV-TRBJ gene usage was seen in naive CXCR3-negative and CXCR3-positive cells, but not in memory cells.

UMI-labeled 5' RACE TRB cDNA libraries were prepared from the cells. TCRdb re-called the 5' RACE reads; one entry per CDR3 protein, DNA not given. With fewer than 60,000 distinct CDR3 sequences in the sample, the ten largest clones hold 20%. Triplicates of 300,000 or so cells were sorted from each CD8+ T cell subset. Sequenced sample: memory CD8+ T cells from blood. This TCR was sampled from a human donor in good health. Some clones in this sample may be carry-over from other donors' samples.

CDR3 protein: CASRGAVAGDYSNQPQHF. The chain employs TRBV27 and TRBJ1-5; no DNA is available, so the TRBD1 call from TCRdb remains unchecked. Germline V gene sequence: CDR1 MNHEY, CDR2 SMNVEV (reference sequence). This CDR3 is 18 amino acids long.